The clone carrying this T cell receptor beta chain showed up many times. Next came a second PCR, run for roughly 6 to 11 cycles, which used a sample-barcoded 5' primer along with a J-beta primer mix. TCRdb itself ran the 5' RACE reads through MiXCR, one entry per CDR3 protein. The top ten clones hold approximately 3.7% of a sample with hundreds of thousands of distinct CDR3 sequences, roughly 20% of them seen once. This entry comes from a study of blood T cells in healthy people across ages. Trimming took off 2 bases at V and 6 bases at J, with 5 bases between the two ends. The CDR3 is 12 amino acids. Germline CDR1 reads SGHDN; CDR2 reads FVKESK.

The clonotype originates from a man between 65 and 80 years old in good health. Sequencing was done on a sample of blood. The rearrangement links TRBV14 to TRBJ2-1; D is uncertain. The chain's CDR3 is CASSQSLNEQFF. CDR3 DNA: TGTGCCAGCAGCCAATCTCTCAATGAGCAGTTCTTC.